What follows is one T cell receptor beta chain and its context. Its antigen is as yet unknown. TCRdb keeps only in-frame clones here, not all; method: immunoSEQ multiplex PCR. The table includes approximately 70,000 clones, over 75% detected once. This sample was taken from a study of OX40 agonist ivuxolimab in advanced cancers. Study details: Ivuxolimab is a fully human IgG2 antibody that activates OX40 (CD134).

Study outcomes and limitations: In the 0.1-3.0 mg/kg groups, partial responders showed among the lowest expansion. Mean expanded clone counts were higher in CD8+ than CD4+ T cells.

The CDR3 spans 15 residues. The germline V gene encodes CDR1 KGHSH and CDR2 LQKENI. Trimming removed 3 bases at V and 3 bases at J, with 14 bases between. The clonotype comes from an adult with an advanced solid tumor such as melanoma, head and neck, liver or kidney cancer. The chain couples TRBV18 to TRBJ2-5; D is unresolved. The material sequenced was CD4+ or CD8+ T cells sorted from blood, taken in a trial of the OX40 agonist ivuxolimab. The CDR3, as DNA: TGTGCCAGCTCACCCCCCGGTGGGAAGGAAGAGACCCAGTACTTC. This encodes CASSPPGGKEETQYF. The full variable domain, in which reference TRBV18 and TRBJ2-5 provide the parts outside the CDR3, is NAGVMQNPRHLVRRRGQEARLRCSPMKGHSHVYWYRQLPEEGLKFMVYLQKENIIDESGMPKERFSAEFPKEGPSILRIQQVVRGDSAAYFCASSPPGGKEETQYFGPGTRLLVL.